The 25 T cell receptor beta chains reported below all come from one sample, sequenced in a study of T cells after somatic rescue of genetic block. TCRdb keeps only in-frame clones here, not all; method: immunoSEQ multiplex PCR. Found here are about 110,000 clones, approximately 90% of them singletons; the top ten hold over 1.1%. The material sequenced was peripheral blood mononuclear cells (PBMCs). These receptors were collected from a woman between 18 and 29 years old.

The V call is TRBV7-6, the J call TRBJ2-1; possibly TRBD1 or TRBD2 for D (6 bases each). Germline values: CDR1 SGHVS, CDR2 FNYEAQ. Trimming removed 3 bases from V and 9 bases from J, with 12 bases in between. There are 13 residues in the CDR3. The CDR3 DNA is TGTGCCAGCAGCTTGCTCAGGGGAGGTGAGCAGTTCTTC. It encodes CASSLLRGGEQFF.

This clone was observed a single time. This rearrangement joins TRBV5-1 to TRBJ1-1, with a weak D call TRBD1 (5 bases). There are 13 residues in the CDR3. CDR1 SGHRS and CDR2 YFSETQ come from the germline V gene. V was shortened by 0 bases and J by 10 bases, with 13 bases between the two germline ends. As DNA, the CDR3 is TGCGCCAGCAGCTTGGCGCCTCAGGGCGTAGCTTTCTTT. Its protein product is CASSLAPQGVAFF.

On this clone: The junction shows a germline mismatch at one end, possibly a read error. The CDR3 DNA reads TGTGCCAGCAGCTTGGACGGAGTCCCCCCCAACTCTGGCTACACCTTC. As protein: CASSLDGVPPNSGYTF. The genes are TRBV5-4 and TRBJ1-2, with D unclear. Germline V lookup: CDR1 SGHNT, CDR2 YYREEE (reference sequence). The CDR3 length is 16 residues.

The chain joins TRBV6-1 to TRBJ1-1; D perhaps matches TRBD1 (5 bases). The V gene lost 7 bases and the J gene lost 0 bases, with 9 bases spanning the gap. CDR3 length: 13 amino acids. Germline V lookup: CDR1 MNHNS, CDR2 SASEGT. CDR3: CASIAGMNTEAFF. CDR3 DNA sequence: TGTGCCAGCATCGCAGGGATGAACACTGAAGCTTTCTTT.

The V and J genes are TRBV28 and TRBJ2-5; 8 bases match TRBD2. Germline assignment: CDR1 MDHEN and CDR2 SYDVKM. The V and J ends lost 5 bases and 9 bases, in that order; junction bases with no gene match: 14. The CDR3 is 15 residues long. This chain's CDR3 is CASSSGGLTGWAQYF. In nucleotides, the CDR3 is TGTGCCAGCAGTAGCGGGGGCCTCACTGGGTGGGCCCAGTACTTC.

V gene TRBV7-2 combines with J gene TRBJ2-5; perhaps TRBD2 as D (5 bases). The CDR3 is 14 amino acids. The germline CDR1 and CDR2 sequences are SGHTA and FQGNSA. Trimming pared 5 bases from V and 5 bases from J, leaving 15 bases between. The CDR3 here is CASSPERAEETQYF. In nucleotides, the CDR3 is TGTGCCAGCAGCCCCGAGAGGGCGGAGGAGACCCAGTACTTC.

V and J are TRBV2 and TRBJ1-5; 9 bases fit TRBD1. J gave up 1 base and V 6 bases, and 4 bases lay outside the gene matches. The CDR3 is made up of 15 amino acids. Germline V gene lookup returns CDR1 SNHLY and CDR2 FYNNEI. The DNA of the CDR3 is TGTGCCAGCAGGGACAGGGGCAACAGCAATCAGCCCCAGCATTTT. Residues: CASRDRGNSNQPQHF.

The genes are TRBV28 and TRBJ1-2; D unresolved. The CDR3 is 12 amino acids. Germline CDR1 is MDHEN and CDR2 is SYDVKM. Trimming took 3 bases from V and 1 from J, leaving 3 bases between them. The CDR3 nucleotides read TGTGCCAGCAGTTTTGGTAACTATGGCTACACCTTC. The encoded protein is CASSFGNYGYTF.

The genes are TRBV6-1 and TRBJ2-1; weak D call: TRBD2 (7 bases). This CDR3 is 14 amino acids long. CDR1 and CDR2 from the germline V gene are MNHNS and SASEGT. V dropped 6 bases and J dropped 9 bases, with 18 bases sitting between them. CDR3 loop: CASRLGGGIGEQFF. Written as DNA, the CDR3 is TGTGCCAGCAGGTTGGGAGGGGGTATCGGTGAGCAGTTCTTC.

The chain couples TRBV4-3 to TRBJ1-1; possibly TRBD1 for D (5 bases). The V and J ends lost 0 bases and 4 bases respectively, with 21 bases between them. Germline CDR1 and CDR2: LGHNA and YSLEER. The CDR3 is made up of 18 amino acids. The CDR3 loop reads CASSQDLIRDGGRTEAFF. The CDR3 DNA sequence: TGCGCCAGCAGCCAAGATTTAATAAGGGACGGAGGTCGCACTGAAGCTTTCTTT.

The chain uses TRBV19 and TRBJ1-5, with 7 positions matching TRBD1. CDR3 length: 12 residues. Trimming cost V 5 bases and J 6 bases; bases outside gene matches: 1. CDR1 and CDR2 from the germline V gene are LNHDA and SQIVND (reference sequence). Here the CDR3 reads CASSDRVQPQHF. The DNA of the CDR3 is TGTGCCAGTAGTGACAGGGTTCAGCCCCAGCATTTT.

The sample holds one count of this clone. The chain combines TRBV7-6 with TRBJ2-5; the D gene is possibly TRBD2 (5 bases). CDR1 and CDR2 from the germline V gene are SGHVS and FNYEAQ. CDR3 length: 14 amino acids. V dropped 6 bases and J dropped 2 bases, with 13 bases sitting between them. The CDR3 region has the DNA TGTGCCAGCAGTAGGGAGCCCTCGCAAGAGACCCAGTACTTC. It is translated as CASSREPSQETQYF.

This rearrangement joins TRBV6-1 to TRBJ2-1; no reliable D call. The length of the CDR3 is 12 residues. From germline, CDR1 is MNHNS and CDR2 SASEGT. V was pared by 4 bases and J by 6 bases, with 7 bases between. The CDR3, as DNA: TGTGCCAGCAGTGGGGATTTCAATGAGCAGTTCTTC. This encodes CASSGDFNEQFF.

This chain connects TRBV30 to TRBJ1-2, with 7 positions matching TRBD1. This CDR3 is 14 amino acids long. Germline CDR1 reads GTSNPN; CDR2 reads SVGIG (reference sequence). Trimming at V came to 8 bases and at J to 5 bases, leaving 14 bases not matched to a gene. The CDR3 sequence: CATPMTGMKYGYTF. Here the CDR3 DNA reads TGTGCCACACCCATGACAGGGATGAAGTATGGCTACACCTTC. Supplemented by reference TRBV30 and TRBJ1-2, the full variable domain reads SQTIHQWPATLVQPVGSPLSLECTVEGTSNPNLYWYRQAAGRGLQLLFYSVGIGQISSEVPQNLSASRPQDRQFILSSKKLLLSDSGFYLCATPMTGMKYGYTFGSGTRLTVV.

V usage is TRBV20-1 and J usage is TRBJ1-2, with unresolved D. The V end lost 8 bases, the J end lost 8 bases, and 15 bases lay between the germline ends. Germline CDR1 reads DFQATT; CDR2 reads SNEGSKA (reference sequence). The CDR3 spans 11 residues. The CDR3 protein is CSISSMGGYTF. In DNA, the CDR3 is TGCAGTATCTCGTCCATGGGAGGCTACACCTTC.

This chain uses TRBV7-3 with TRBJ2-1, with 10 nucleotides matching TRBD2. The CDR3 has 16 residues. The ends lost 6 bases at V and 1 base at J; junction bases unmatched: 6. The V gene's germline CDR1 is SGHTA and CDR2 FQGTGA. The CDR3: CASRADSGGSYNEQFF. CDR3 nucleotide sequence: TGTGCCAGCAGAGCGGATAGCGGGGGGTCCTACAATGAGCAGTTCTTC. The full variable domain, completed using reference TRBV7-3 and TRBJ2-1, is GAGVSQTPSNKVTEKGKYVELRCDPISGHTALYWYRQSLGQGPEFLIYFQGTGAADDSGLPNDRFFAVRPEGSVSTLKIQRTERGDSAVYLCASRADSGGSYNEQFFGPGTRLTVL.

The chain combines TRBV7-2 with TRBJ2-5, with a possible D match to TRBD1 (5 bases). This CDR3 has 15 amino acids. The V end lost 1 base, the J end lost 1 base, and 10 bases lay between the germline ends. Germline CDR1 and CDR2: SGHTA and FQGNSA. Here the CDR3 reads CASSLVGQGQETQYF. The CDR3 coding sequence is TGTGCCAGCAGCTTAGTCGGGCAGGGCCAAGAGACCCAGTACTTC.

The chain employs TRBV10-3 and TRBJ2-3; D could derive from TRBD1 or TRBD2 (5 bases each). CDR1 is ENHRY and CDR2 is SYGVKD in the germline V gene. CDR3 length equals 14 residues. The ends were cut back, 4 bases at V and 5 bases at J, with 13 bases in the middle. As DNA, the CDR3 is TGTGCCATCAGTGCTCCGGGGCCGGGAGATACGCAGTATTTT. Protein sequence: CAISAPGPGDTQYF.

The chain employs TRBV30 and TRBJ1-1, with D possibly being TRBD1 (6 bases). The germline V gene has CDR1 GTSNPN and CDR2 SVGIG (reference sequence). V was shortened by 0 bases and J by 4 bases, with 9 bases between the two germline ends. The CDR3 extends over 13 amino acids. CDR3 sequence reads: CAWSVRGGTEAFF. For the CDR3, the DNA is TGTGCCTGGAGTGTACGAGGGGGCACTGAAGCTTTCTTT.

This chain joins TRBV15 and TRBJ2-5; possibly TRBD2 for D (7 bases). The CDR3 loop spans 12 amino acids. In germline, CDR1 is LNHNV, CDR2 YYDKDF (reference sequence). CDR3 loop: CATRGGGETQYF. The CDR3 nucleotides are TGTGCGACCCGGGGAGGGGGAGAGACCCAGTACTTC.

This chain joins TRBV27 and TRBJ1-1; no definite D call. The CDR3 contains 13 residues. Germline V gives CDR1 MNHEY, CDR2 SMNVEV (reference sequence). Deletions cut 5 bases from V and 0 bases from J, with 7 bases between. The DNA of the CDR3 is TGTGCCAGCAGTCACGCAATGAACACTGAAGCTTTCTTT. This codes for CASSHAMNTEAFF.

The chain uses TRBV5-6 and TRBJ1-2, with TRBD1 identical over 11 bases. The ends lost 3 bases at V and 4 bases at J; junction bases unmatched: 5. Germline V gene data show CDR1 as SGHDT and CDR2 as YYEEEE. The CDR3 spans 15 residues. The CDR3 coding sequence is TGTGCCAGCAGCTCCTGGACAGGGGGCGGCTATGGCTACACCTTC. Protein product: CASSSWTGGGYGYTF.

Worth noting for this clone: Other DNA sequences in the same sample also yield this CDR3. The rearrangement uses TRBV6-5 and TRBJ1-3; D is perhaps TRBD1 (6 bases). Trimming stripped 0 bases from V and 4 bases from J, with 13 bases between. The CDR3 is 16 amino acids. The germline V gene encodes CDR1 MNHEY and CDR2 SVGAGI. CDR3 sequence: CASSYSKGVGGNTIYF. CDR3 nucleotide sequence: TGTGCCAGCAGTTACTCGAAGGGGGTAGGCGGAAACACCATATATTTT.

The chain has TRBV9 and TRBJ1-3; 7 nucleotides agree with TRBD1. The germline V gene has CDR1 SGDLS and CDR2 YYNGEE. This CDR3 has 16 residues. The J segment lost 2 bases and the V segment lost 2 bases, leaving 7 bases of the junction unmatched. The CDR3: CASSVRGDSAGNTIYF. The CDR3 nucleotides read TGTGCCAGCAGCGTCAGGGGGGACAGCGCTGGAAACACCATATATTTT. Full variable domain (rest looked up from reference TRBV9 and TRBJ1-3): DSGVTQTPKHLITATGQRVTLRCSPRSGDLSVYWYQQSLDQGLQFLIQYYNGEERAKGNILERFSAQQFPDLHSELNLSSLELGDSALYFCASSVRGDSAGNTIYFGEGSWLTVV.

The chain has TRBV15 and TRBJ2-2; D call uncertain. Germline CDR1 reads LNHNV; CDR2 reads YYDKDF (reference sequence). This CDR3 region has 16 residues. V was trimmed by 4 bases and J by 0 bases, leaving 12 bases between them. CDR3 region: CATSTFATPNTGELFF. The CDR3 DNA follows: TGTGCCACCAGCACGTTCGCGACACCGAACACCGGGGAGCTGTTTTTT.